This T cell receptor (beta chain) originates from a study of spatial heterogeneity in lung cancer. Study-level information: The donor population consisted of some 70 patients with untreated, early-stage non-small cell lung cancer. Beta-chain sequences consistently outnumbered alpha-chain sequences in detection.

This CDR3 has 14 amino acids. Unmatched junction bases numbered 5, after V lost 6 bases and J lost 4 bases. Indicated time point: blood at routine non-recurrence follow-up after resection. Unsorted whole RNA from tumor, nontumor lung or frozen PBMC underwent sequencing. TCRdb re-called the 5' RACE reads through MiXCR, storing one row per CDR3 protein. The sample consists of 55,000 to 75,000 distinct CDR3 sequences, around 8.9% of them appearing once. The chain is built from TRBV12-3 or TRBV12-4 and TRBJ2-7; 11 bases are shared with TRBD2. The specimen was PBMCs, collected at follow-up. The TCR originated in a female donor with early-stage non-small cell lung cancer. CDR3 bases: TGTGCCAGCAGATTTAGCGGGAGGGTTTACGAGCAGTACTTC. Amino acid sequence: CASRFSGRVYEQYF.